This T cell receptor beta chain was identified in a study of blood T cells in healthy people across ages. Study findings and constraints: Measured against age, TCR beta diversity per million T cells decreased in a roughly linear manner.

PCR was performed a second time for about 6 to 12 cycles using a sample-barcoded 5' primer and a J-beta primer mix. The template-switch adaptor was a 5' adaptor with 12 random nucleotides. It tagged each cDNA molecule. TCRdb itself ran the 5' RACE reads through MiXCR, one entry per CDR3 protein. The table records almost 550,000 distinct CDR3 sequences, about 24% of them present only once. This clonotype was picked up many times. The antigen is unknown. This CDR3 has 15 residues. Germline trimming cut 6 bases from V and 7 bases from J; bases unmatched to any gene: 6. The same data also contributed to another study, on T cells of mothers and their children.

The sequence came from a boy between 10 and 17 years old in good health. The chain has TRBV12-3 or TRBV12-4 and TRBJ2-1; 13 bases are shared with TRBD2. The sequencing input was blood. Here the CDR3 reads CASRTSGGARNEQFF. CDR3 coding DNA: TGTGCCAGCAGAACTAGCGGGGGGGCCCGGAATGAGCAGTTCTTC.